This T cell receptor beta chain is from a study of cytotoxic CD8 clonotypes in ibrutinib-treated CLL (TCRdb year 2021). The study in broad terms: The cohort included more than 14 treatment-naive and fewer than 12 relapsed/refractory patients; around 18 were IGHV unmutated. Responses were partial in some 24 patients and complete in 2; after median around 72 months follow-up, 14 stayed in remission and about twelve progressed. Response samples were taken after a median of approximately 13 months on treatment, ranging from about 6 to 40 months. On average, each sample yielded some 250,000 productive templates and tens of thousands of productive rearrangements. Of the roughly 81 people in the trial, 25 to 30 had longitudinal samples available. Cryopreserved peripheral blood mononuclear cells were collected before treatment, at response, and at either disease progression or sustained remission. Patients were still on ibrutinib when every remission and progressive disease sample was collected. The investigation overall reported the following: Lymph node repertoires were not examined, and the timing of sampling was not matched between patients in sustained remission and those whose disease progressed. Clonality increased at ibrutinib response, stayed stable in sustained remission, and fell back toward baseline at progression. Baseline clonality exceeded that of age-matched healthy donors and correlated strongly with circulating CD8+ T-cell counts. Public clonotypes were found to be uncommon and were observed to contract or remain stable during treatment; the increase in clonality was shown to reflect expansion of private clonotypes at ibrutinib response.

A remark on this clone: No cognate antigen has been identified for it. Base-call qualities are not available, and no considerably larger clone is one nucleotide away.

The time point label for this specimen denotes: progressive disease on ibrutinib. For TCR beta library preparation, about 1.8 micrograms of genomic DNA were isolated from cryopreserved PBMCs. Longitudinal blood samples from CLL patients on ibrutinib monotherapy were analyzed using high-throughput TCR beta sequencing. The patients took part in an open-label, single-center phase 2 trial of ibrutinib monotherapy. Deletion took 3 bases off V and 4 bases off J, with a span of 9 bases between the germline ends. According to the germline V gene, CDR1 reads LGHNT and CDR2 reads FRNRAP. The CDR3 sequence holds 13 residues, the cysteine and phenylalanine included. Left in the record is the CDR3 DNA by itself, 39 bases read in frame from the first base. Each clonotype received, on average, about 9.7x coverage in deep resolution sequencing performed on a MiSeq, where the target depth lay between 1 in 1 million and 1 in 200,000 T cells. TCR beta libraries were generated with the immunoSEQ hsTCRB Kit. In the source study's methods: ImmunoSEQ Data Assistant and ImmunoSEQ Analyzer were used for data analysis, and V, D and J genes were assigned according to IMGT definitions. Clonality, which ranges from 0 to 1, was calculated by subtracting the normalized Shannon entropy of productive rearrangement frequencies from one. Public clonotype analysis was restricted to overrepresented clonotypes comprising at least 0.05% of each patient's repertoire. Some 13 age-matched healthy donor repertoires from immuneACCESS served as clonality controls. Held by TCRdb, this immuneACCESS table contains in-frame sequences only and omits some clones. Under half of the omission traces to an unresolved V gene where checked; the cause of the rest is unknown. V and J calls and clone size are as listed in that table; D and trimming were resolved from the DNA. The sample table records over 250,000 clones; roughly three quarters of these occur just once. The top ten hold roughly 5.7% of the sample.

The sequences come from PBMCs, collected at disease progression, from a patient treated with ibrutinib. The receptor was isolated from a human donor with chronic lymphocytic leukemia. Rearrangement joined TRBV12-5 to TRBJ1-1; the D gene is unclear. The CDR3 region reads CASGFGGLTEAFF. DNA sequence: TGTGCTAGTGGTTTTGGAGGGCTCACTGAAGCTTTCTTT.